This T cell receptor (beta chain) is from a study of T-cell reconstitution after alpha-beta-depleted transplantation in children. General study findings and limits: The study reportedly traced alpha-beta T cells about two months after transplant to several hundred expanded graft clones. When one year had passed after transplant, most T-cell counts and diversity came from newly produced T cells. The study traced high day-60 TCRbeta diversity in some patients to surviving recipient T cells and thymic progenitors.

CDR1 is MDHEN, CDR2 SYDVKM, per germline. The length of the CDR3 is 15 residues. V trimming: 2 bases; J trimming: 2 bases; junction bases outside the gene matches: 2. Ten or more counts support this clonotype. Its antigen is still unknown. Researchers prepared the TCRbeta library using unique molecular identifiers, the study reports. TCRdb itself ran the PCR reads through MiXCR, one entry per CDR3 protein. This sample has around 100,000 distinct CDR3 sequences, with approximately 5.4% found just once. The sample was PBMCs, mostly from graft donor cells, taken 60 days after TCRalphabeta/CD19-depleted stem cell transplant. The clonotype originates from a female patient aged 2 to 10 who had a stem cell transplant for Fanconi anemia, so the T cells may come from the graft donor. The chain links TRBV28 to TRBJ1-5; 8 bases align to TRBD1. The CDR3 sequence is CASSLQGAGNQPQHF. CDR3 DNA: TGTGCCAGCAGTTTACAGGGGGCAGGCAATCAGCCCCAGCATTTT. Supplemented by reference TRBV28 and TRBJ1-5, the full variable domain reads DVKVTQSSRYLVKRTGEKVFLECVQDMDHENMFWYRQDPGLGLRLIYFSYDVKMKEKGDIPEGYSVSREKKERFSLILESASTNQTSMYLCASSLQGAGNQPQHFGDGTRLSIL.